The text below deals with one T cell receptor (beta chain). Its target is not known. Trimming at V came to 6 bases and at J to 8 bases, leaving 8 bases not matched to a gene. The CDR3 covers 14 residues. CDR1 is MGHRA and CDR2 is YSYEKL in the germline V gene. This specimen belongs to a study of T cell responses to AZD1222 COVID-19 vaccine. Study-level results: Repertoires were obtained solely post-peak T cell response.

Clones were sequenced by immunoSEQ multiplex PCR, and TCRdb holds only the in-frame ones, with some missing. The profile shows approximately 82,000 clones, 92% of them singletons. The sequencing used peripheral blood, collected 28 days after the second AZD1222 dose. The rearrangement joins TRBV4-1 to TRBJ1-4; TRBD1 matches 8 bases. The sequence was collected from an adult who received the AZD1222 COVID-19 vaccine. The CDR3 reads CASSPGQGREKLFF. The DNA of the CDR3 is TGCGCCAGCAGTCCCGGACAGGGACGAGAAAAACTGTTTTTT.